The 16 T cell receptor beta chains reported below all come from one sample, sequenced in a study of cytomegalovirus exposure and HLA in healthy donors. The PCR contained 60 Vbeta and 13 Jbeta primers. The method was immunoSEQ multiplex PCR; TCRdb's version includes in-frame clones alone and lacks a portion of them. The sample holds about 140,000 clones; roughly three quarters are singletons and the top ten take 1.1%. The sample taken for sequencing was PBMCs. These receptors all come from a male donor in good health and CMV-seronegative.

The chain carries TRBV5-1 and TRBJ2-7; D might be TRBD1 (5 bases). V lost 0 bases, J lost 5 bases, and 18 bases lay in between. This CDR3 region has 16 residues. Germline V CDR1 and CDR2: SGHRS, YFSETQ. CDR3 nucleotides: TGCGCCAGCAGCTTGGGACGATCCAGGGTGTTGAACGAGCAGTACTTC. It codes for CASSLGRSRVLNEQYF. Complete variable domain (other parts from reference TRBV5-1 and TRBJ2-7): KAGVTQTPRYLIKTRGQQVTLSCSPISGHRSVSWYQQTPGQGLQFLFEYFSETQRNKGNFPGRFSGRQFSNSRSEMNVSTLELGDSALYLCASSLGRSRVLNEQYFGPGTRLTVT.

This chain links TRBV7-9 with TRBJ2-3; 10 nucleotides agree with TRBD1. J was trimmed by 3 bases and V by 7 bases; bases with no gene match: 10. Germline-derived CDR1 and CDR2 are SEHNR and FQNEAQ (reference sequence). The CDR3 loop spans 16 amino acids. The CDR3 DNA sequence: TGTGCCAGCACCCCACCGGGACAGGGGAGTACAGATACGCAGTATTTT. This translates into CASTPPGQGSTDTQYF.

This chain joins TRBV18 and TRBJ2-2; the D gene is possibly TRBD1 (5 bases). The CDR3 length is 14 residues. Germline V lookup: CDR1 KGHSH, CDR2 LQKENI. V lost 8 bases and J 6 bases, leaving 16 bases between the germline ends. The CDR3 coding sequence is TGTGCCAGCGAAAGGGGCCCCCCGGCCGGGGAGCTGTTTTTT. Its translation: CASERGPPAGELFF.

J is TRBJ2-1 and V is TRBV13, with TRBD2 identical over 10 bases. Per germline, CDR1 PRHDT and CDR2 FYEKMQ (reference sequence). This CDR3 region has 15 residues. V trimming: 4 bases; J trimming: 16 bases; junction bases outside the gene matches: 16. The CDR3 bases are TGTGCCAGCAGCTCCCTGTCTAGCGGGGGCGTTAATTTATTCTTC. Its protein is CASSSLSSGGVNLFF.

DNA for the CDR3: TGTGCCAGCAGTGAAGCTCGAGGGGCGGGGACCGGGGAGCTGTTTTTT. Amino acid sequence: CASSEARGAGTGELFF. J is TRBJ2-2 and V is TRBV2; D is perhaps TRBD2 (6 bases). Germline-derived CDR1 and CDR2 are SNHLY and FYNNEI. V lost 0 bases to trimming and J lost 5 bases, with 13 bases between them. This CDR3 comprises 16 residues. Combining the CDR3 with reference TRBV2 and TRBJ2-2 gives the whole variable domain EPEVTQTPSHQVTQMGQEVILRCVPISNHLYFYWYRQILGQKVEFLVSFYNNEISEKSEIFDDQFSVERPDGSNFTLKIRSTKLEDSAMYFCASSEARGAGTGELFFGEGSRLTVL.

The chain joins TRBV19 to TRBJ2-1; 8 bases line up with TRBD1. The CDR3 loop spans 15 amino acids. In germline, CDR1 is LNHDA, CDR2 SQIVND (reference sequence). J was trimmed by 8 bases and V by 11 bases; bases with no gene match: 17. CDR3 in DNA: TGTGCCTCAACTCCCGAGGCAAGACAGGGGCATGAGCAGTTCTTC. Residues: CASTPEARQGHEQFF.

V gene TRBV6-1 combines with J gene TRBJ1-2; D might be TRBD1 (5 bases). Germline loops: CDR1 MNHNS, CDR2 SASEGT. There are 14 residues in the CDR3. The V gene lost 3 bases and the J gene lost 5 bases, with 13 bases spanning the gap. CDR3 sequence (DNA): TGTGCCAGCAGTGAGGGGCAGCTGATGTATGGCTACACCTTC. Amino acid sequence: CASSEGQLMYGYTF.

This chain uses TRBV11-2 with TRBJ1-1; TRBD1 might be the D (5 bases). The CDR3 is made up of 13 amino acids. Between the trimmed V and J ends, which lost 3 bases and 4 bases, there was a span of 9 bases. Germline V gives CDR1 SGHAT, CDR2 FQNNGV. CDR3 sequence (DNA): TGTGCCAGCAGCTTGGGGGGTCTCACTGAAGCTTTCTTT. Its translation: CASSLGGLTEAFF.

The CDR3, as DNA: TGCGCCAGCAGCGGGGGCCGGGGCGGGGAGCTGTTTTTT. The encoded protein is CASSGGRGGELFF. This chain links TRBV4-1 with TRBJ2-2; D might be TRBD1 (6 bases). The CDR3 is made up of 13 amino acids. Germline assignment: CDR1 MGHRA and CDR2 YSYEKL. Trimming stripped 5 bases from V and 7 bases from J, with 11 bases between.

The gene calls are TRBV2 and TRBJ2-3; 7 nucleotides align to TRBD2. This CDR3 is built from 13 residues. Germline V gene sequence: CDR1 SNHLY, CDR2 FYNNEI. V lost 0 bases to trimming and J lost 12 bases; unmatched junction nucleotides: 6. Written as DNA, the CDR3 is TGTGCCAGCAGTGAAGCCGGGACTATGAGACAGTATTTT. It specifies CASSEAGTMRQYF. The full variable domain, its missing parts supplied by reference TRBV2 and TRBJ2-3, is EPEVTQTPSHQVTQMGQEVILRCVPISNHLYFYWYRQILGQKVEFLVSFYNNEISEKSEIFDDQFSVERPDGSNFTLKIRSTKLEDSAMYFCASSEAGTMRQYFGPGTRLTVL.

The genes are TRBV6-6 and TRBJ2-2; 9 bases line up with TRBD1. CDR1 MNHNY and CDR2 SVGAGI come from the germline V gene (reference sequence). The junction had 5 bases not matched to a gene; V was cut back by 5 bases and J by 4 bases. The CDR3 runs 15 residues. CDR3: CASSPGQGGTGELFF. The DNA of the CDR3 is TGTGCCAGCAGTCCGGGACAGGGTGGCACCGGGGAGCTGTTTTTT.

This clone came up a few times. The V and J genes are TRBV19 and TRBJ2-7; 7 nucleotides agree with TRBD1. The CDR3 totals 11 residues. From germline, CDR1 is LNHDA and CDR2 SQIVND (reference sequence). V lost 7 bases and J lost 6; bases outside the gene matches: 3. The CDR3 here is CASMGTAEQYF. For the CDR3, the DNA is TGTGCCAGTATGGGGACAGCCGAGCAGTACTTC. Drawing the rest from reference TRBV19 and TRBJ2-7, the complete variable domain is DGGITQSPKYLFRKEGQNVTLSCEQNLNHDAMYWYRQDPGQGLRLIYYSQIVNDFQKGDIAEGYSVSREKKESFPLTVTSAQKNPTAFYLCASMGTAEQYFGPGTRLTVT.

The chain uses TRBV7-8 and TRBJ1-5; TRBD1 is a possible D gene (5 bases). Trimming cost V 5 bases and J 7 bases, with 12 bases left between them. CDR3 length: 13 residues. Germline V gives CDR1 SGHVS, CDR2 FQNEAQ. In DNA, the CDR3 is TGTGCCAGCAGCCAGGGTCACCGCCAGCCCCAGCATTTT. Translating gives CASSQGHRQPQHF.

The V gene is TRBV2, the J gene TRBJ1-4; TRBD1 aligns across 7 bases. The V and J ends lost 3 bases and 3 bases, in that order; junction bases with no gene match: 4. Germline CDR1 and CDR2: SNHLY and FYNNEI. The CDR3 runs to 15 residues. The CDR3 region is CASSDGTEANEKLFF. DNA for the CDR3: TGTGCCAGCAGTGACGGGACAGAAGCTAATGAAAAACTGTTTTTT.

This clone was counted a single time. The identical CDR3 is also encoded by other nucleotide sequences in the sample. The chain couples TRBV4-1 to TRBJ1-4, with TRBD1 identical over 10 bases. With V trimmed by 4 bases and J by 8 bases, 7 bases remained unmatched. The CDR3 is made up of 15 amino acids. CDR1 is MGHRA, CDR2 YSYEKL, per germline. The CDR3 sequence is CASSLTTGGFEKLFF. The CDR3 DNA is TGCGCCAGCAGCCTAACGACAGGGGGCTTCGAAAAACTGTTTTTT.

The rearrangement uses TRBV30 and TRBJ2-1, with a tentative D call TRBD1 (6 bases). V was cut by 1 base and J by 3 bases, with 7 bases left in between. The germline V gene encodes CDR1 GTSNPN and CDR2 SVGIG (reference sequence). There are 13 residues in the CDR3. For the CDR3, the DNA is TGTGCCTGGAGTGAGGACAGCTACAATGAGCAGTTCTTC. As protein: CAWSEDSYNEQFF.